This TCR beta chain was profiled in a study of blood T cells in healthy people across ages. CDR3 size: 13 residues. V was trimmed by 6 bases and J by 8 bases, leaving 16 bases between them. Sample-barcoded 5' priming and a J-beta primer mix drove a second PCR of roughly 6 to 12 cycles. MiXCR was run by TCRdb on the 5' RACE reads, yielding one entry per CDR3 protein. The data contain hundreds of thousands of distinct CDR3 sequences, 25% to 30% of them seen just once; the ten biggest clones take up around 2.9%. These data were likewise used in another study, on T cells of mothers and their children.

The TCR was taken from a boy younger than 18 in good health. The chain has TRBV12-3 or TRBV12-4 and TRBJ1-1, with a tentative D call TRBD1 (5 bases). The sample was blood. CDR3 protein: CASRGTILSEAFF. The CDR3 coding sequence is TGTGCCAGCAGAGGGACGATCCTGTCCGAAGCTTTCTTT.